Shown below are 15 T cell receptor beta chains from a single sample sequenced in a study of blood T cell repertoires in COVID-19. Clones were read by immunoSEQ multiplex PCR, and TCRdb kept only the in-frame ones, dropping some. The sample holds roughly 300,000 clones, approximately 84% seen once. Sequenced material: PBMCs or T cells enriched from blood (not recorded which). Receptors were obtained from a woman in her 30s who had recovered from COVID-19.

This clone was found once. This CDR3 is CAWSVGDRQPQHF. The CDR3 nucleotides are TGTGCCTGGAGTGTAGGGGACAGGCAGCCCCAGCATTTT. The genes are TRBV30 and TRBJ1-5; 8 bases are a match to TRBD1. V was clipped by 0 bases and J by 7 bases; unmatched bases: 2. Per germline, CDR1 GTSNPN and CDR2 SVGIG (reference sequence). This CDR3 contains 13 residues.

About this clone: Other nucleotide sequences in the sample specify the same CDR3. The chain combines TRBV9 with TRBJ2-3; 9 positions agree with TRBD2. Germline lookup yields CDR1 SGDLS and CDR2 YYNGEE. The trim removed 3 bases at V and 1 base at J, leaving 3 bases unmatched. The CDR3 has 15 residues. In DNA, the CDR3 is TGTGCCAGCAGCGCAAGCGGGGGGCGCACAGATACGCAGTATTTT. It is translated as CASSASGGRTDTQYF. The variable domain in full, with the rest retrieved from reference TRBV9 and TRBJ2-3, is DSGVTQTPKHLITATGQRVTLRCSPRSGDLSVYWYQQSLDQGLQFLIQYYNGEERAKGNILERFSAQQFPDLHSELNLSSLELGDSALYFCASSASGGRTDTQYFGPGTRLTVL.

This rearrangement joins TRBV5-1 to TRBJ1-4; D remains ambiguous. Trimming pared 0 bases from V and 2 bases from J, leaving 8 bases between. The V gene's germline CDR1 is SGHRS and CDR2 YFSETQ. The length of the CDR3 is 15 residues. CDR3: CASSLAPGTNEKLFF. In DNA form, the CDR3 reads TGCGCCAGCAGCTTGGCCCCCGGGACTAATGAAAAACTGTTTTTT.

The chain couples TRBV5-1 to TRBJ1-1, with TRBD1 as a possible D gene (6 bases). Germline assignment: CDR1 SGHRS and CDR2 YFSETQ. V was trimmed by 6 bases and J by 6 bases, leaving 15 bases between them. The CDR3 length is 13 residues. The CDR3 nucleotides are TGCGCCAGCACCATAAAACAGGGTTCTGAAGCTTTCTTT. This codes for CASTIKQGSEAFF.

The chain links TRBV28 to TRBJ2-7; D perhaps matches TRBD2 (6 bases). CDR3 size: 14 residues. Trimming removed 4 bases from V and 2 bases from J, with 12 bases in between. CDR1 and CDR2 from the germline V gene are MDHEN and SYDVKM. CDR3 nucleotides: TGTGCCAGCAGTTCCGGGGGTCCCGCCTACGAGCAGTACTTC. Translating gives CASSSGGPAYEQYF. The complete variable domain, with remaining parts taken from reference TRBV28 and TRBJ2-7, reads DVKVTQSSRYLVKRTGEKVFLECVQDMDHENMFWYRQDPGLGLRLIYFSYDVKMKEKGDIPEGYSVSREKKERFSLILESASTNQTSMYLCASSSGGPAYEQYFGPGTRLTVT.

This chain uses TRBV3-1 (or the pseudogene TRBV3-2) with TRBJ2-3; possible D gene TRBD1, 6 bases. The germline V gene has CDR1 LGHDT and CDR2 YNNKEL (reference sequence). This CDR3 spans 16 amino acids. V shed 1 base and J shed 2 bases, with 13 bases lying between them. The CDR3 loop reads CASSQAAGDYTDTQYF. Here the CDR3 DNA reads TGTGCCAGCAGCCAAGCCGCAGGGGATTACACAGATACGCAGTATTTT.

The chain is built from TRBV7-2 and TRBJ1-2; tentative D call: TRBD1 (5 bases). Trimming pared 0 bases from V and 2 bases from J, leaving 13 bases between. The CDR3 sequence is 16 residues long. Germline loops: CDR1 SGHTA, CDR2 FQGNSA. The CDR3 nucleotides read TGTGCCAGCAGCTTAGCATTAGTGCGACAGAACTATGGCTACACCTTC. Amino acid sequence: CASSLALVRQNYGYTF.

This chain connects TRBV4-1 to TRBJ1-4; possibly TRBD1 for D (6 bases). The CDR3 contains 15 residues. CDR1 and CDR2 (germline): MGHRA, YSYEKL. V lost 1 base to trimming and J lost 6 bases, with 12 bases between them. The DNA for the CDR3 is TGCGCCAGCAGCCAAGGATGGGGGACATATGAAAAACTGTTTTTT. The encoded protein is CASSQGWGTYEKLFF.

This chain uses TRBV27 with TRBJ2-1, with 9 positions matching TRBD2. J was trimmed by 5 bases and V by 8 bases; bases with no gene match: 16. CDR3 length: 17 residues. Germline-derived CDR1 and CDR2 are MNHEY and SMNVEV (reference sequence). CDR3 nucleotide sequence: TGTGCCAGCGGCTTATTACGGAGCGGGGGGCTTAACAATGAGCAGTTCTTC. Its protein is CASGLLRSGGLNNEQFF.

The rearrangement links TRBV5-1 to TRBJ2-7, with D perhaps matching TRBD1 (6 bases). CDR3 length: 13 residues. Germline V CDR1 and CDR2: SGHRS, YFSETQ. V was trimmed by 4 bases and J by 4 bases, leaving 12 bases between them. CDR3 coding DNA: TGCGCCAGCAGCCTTGGACAGCTTTACGAGCAGTACTTC. Protein product: CASSLGQLYEQYF.

V gene TRBV30 combines with J gene TRBJ1-6; TRBD1 might be the D (5 bases). There are 11 residues in the CDR3. Trimming stripped 3 bases from V and 16 bases from J, with 13 bases between. Germline CDR1 and CDR2: GTSNPN and SVGIG (reference sequence). CDR3: CAWSDSTALHF. The CDR3 DNA follows: TGTGCCTGGAGCGACTCGACAGCTCTCCACTTT.

This clone occurred a few times. Other DNA sequences from this sample encode an identical CDR3 as well. The chain is built from TRBV24-1 and TRBJ2-4; no clear D. V lost 5 bases, J lost 0 bases, and 4 bases lay in between. Germline V gene data show CDR1 as KGHDR and CDR2 as SFDVKD. The CDR3 is 13 residues long. The DNA for the CDR3 is TGTGCCACCAGTGCAGGAGCCAAAAACATTCAGTACTTC. Encoded protein: CATSAGAKNIQYF.

The gene calls are TRBV28 and TRBJ1-2, with 7 bases matching TRBD1. From germline, CDR1 is MDHEN and CDR2 SYDVKM. Trimming removed 5 bases from V and 7 bases from J; junction bases left unmatched: 10. The CDR3 runs 14 residues. CDR3 sequence: CASSPAGTVRGYTF. In DNA, the CDR3 is TGTGCCAGCAGTCCCGCCGGGACAGTACGTGGCTACACCTTC.

This clone was counted once. The V call is TRBV5-6, the J call TRBJ1-5, with TRBD1 as a possible D gene (5 bases). The germline V and J ends were trimmed by 5 bases and 4 bases, with 13 bases remaining between them. CDR3 length: 14 residues. CDR1 and CDR2 (germline): SGHDT, YYEEEE. CDR3 DNA: TGTGCCAGCAGTTCAGATCAGGGAAATCAGCCCCAGCATTTT. Translation gives CASSSDQGNQPQHF.

This clone was detected once. The J gene is TRBJ1-1, the V gene TRBV4-2; D is uncertain. Trimming cost V 1 base and J 1 base, with 4 bases left between them. Germline CDR1 reads LGHNA; CDR2 reads YNFKEQ. This CDR3 spans 13 amino acids. DNA of the CDR3: TGTGCCAGCAGCCAAGCACAGAACACTGAAGCTTTCTTT. Amino acids: CASSQAQNTEAFF.